Given below is one TCR beta chain in context. These data originate in a study of blood T cell repertoires in COVID-19. For the study at large: PBMCs, B-cell-depleted T cells, or T cells provided the cDNA or gDNA that made up the material.

In the original workflow: The authors estimated nucleated cell counts from reference gene primer amplification. The protocol was immunoSEQ multiplex PCR, while the TCRdb copy is restricted to in-frame clones and leaves out a portion. V, J and clone size reflect that table, while D and trimming were determined from the DNA. The sample shows 300,000 to 350,000 clones, roughly 90% of them seen only once. Enrolled through a virtual design, the participants were between 18 and 89 years of age and came from 24 US areas. From germline, CDR1 is SGHAT and CDR2 FQNNGV. V trimming: 5 bases; J trimming: 1 base; junction bases outside the gene matches: 7. The CDR3 is 15 residues long.

The clonotype was recovered from a woman aged 25 to 39 who had recovered from COVID-19. The V and J genes are TRBV11-2 and TRBJ2-5; 7 bases match TRBD2. Source material: PBMCs or T cells enriched from blood (not recorded which). CDR3 in amino acids: CASSPGRGAQETQYF. DNA for the CDR3: TGTGCCAGCAGCCCGGGGAGGGGCGCCCAAGAGACCCAGTACTTC.